The following is a T cell receptor beta chain sequence with its context. With 0 bases removed from V and 9 bases from J, the gap between germline ends came to 13 bases. The germline gives CDR1 SGHRS, CDR2 YFSETQ. The CDR3 runs to 14 residues. Libraries were prepared by immunoSEQ multiplex PCR; TCRdb keeps only in-frame clonotypes and omits some of them. The data contain approximately 240,000 clones, about 83% of them singletons. This specimen belongs to a study of blood T cell repertoires in COVID-19. Source material: peripheral blood. The chain joins TRBV5-1 to TRBJ2-1, with D perhaps matching TRBD2 (6 bases). The clonotype was recovered from a young woman with COVID-19, enrolled during active disease. CDR3 loop: CASSLDGPGGEQFF. CDR3 nucleotide sequence: TGCGCCAGCAGCTTGGATGGGCCCGGGGGTGAGCAGTTCTTC.